The sequence of this T cell receptor beta chain was determined in a study of cytomegalovirus exposure and HLA in healthy donors. Germline CDR1 is SGHTA and CDR2 is FQGNSA. Deletions cut 3 bases from V and 5 bases from J, with 8 bases between. CDR3 length: 13 residues. In the PCR, 60 Vbeta and 13 Jbeta primers were used. TCRdb's table, derived via immunoSEQ multiplex PCR, lists solely in-frame clones and lacks some. The sample consists of 90,000 to 120,000 clones, 74% of them appearing once. This sequence was found in a woman in her thirties or forties in good health and CMV-seropositive. The chain uses TRBV7-2 and TRBJ2-1; D unresolved. The sequenced sample was PBMCs. The chain's CDR3 is CASSLARNNEQFF. CDR3 sequence (DNA): TGTGCCAGCAGCTTGGCCAGGAACAATGAGCAGTTCTTC. The full variable domain, completed using reference TRBV7-2 and TRBJ2-1, is GAGVSQSPSNKVTEKGKDVELRCDPISGHTALYWYRQSLGQGLEFLIYFQGNSAPDKSGLPSDRFSAERTGGSVSTLTIQRTQQEDSAVYLCASSLARNNEQFFGPGTRLTVL.